This is a list of T cell receptor beta chains from one sample in a study of OX40 agonist ivuxolimab in advanced cancers. TCRdb's table, derived via immunoSEQ multiplex PCR, lists solely in-frame clones and lacks some. The data contain over 35,000 clones, 89% of them seen just once; the ten biggest clones take up about 10%. The sequenced sample was CD4+ or CD8+ T cells sorted from blood, obtained in a trial of the OX40 agonist ivuxolimab. The receptors here all came from an adult with an advanced solid tumor such as melanoma, head and neck, liver or kidney cancer. CDR3s include the opening cysteine and the closing phenylalanine or tryptophan. D genes are given only for firm matches. Clone size appears in some rows only: once, few, many, or a class for an expanded clone.

v_gene	j_gene	abundance	d_gene	CDR3nt	CDR3aa
TRBV7-9	TRBJ2-7	many	NA	TGTGCCAGCAGCGGCCTGAGGGACGAGCAGTACTTC	CASSGLRDEQYF
TRBV13	TRBJ2-7	NA	NA	TGTGCCAGCAGCTGGGGGTTGACCTACGAGCAGTACTTC	CASSWGLTYEQYF
TRBV6-6	TRBJ2-1	NA	NA	TGTGCCAGCATAGGTATGGGGTACAATGAGCAGTTCTTC	CASIGMGYNEQFF
TRBV7-9	TRBJ2-1	once	NA	TGTGCCAGCAGCTTAGATCGCTCCGCGTTGCACAATGAGCAGTTCTTC	CASSLDRSALHNEQFF
TRBV6-5	TRBJ2-1	NA	NA	TGTGCCAGCATTCTTAGGGGTGAGCAGTTCTTC	CASILRGEQFF
TRBV7-3	TRBJ2-7	NA	TRBD1	TGTGCCAGCAGCTCGCAGGGGGCGGTTGGAAACGAGCAGTACTTC	CASSSQGAVGNEQYF
TRBV7-6	TRBJ2-3	NA	TRBD2	TGTGCCAGCAGCTCCTATCCTAGCGGGGGAACTAGCACAGATACGCAGTATTTT	CASSSYPSGGTSTDTQYF
TRBV10-3	TRBJ1-2	NA	TRBD1	TGTGCCATCAGTGAGTCTGCCAGGGGGCGAGCTGGGGGCTACACCTTC	CAISESARGRAGGYTF
TRBV4-2	TRBJ2-3	NA	TRBD2	TGTGCCAGCAGCCAAGAGGCGACTAGCGGGGTCGGAGATACGCAGTATTTT	CASSQEATSGVGDTQYF
TRBV2	TRBJ2-1	NA	TRBD2	TGTGCCAGCACTCCGGGACTAGCGGGCAATGAGCAGTTCTTC	CASTPGLAGNEQFF
TRBV4-1	TRBJ2-1	once	NA	TGCGCCAGCAGCCGCATATCCAAGAACTCCTACAATGAGCAGTTCTTC	CASSRISKNSYNEQFF
TRBV9	TRBJ2-1	NA	NA	TGTGCCAGCAGCGTAGATGGGGGGCTCTACAATGAGCAGTTCTTC	CASSVDGGLYNEQFF
TRBV7-2	TRBJ2-5	NA	NA	TGTGCCAGCAGCTTAAACAGGGGAGGATTGGAGACCCAGTACTTC	CASSLNRGGLETQYF
TRBV11-1	TRBJ1-2	once	NA	TGTGCCAGCAGCGGCCGAGAGGGGCGTTACTATGGCTACACCTTC	CASSGREGRYYGYTF
TRBV4-3	TRBJ1-5	NA	NA	TGCGCCAGCAGCCCGGAGGTGGCAGCGCACTATCAGCCCCAGCATTTT	CASSPEVAAHYQPQHF
TRBV13	TRBJ2-5	NA	TRBD2	TGTGCCACCTCACTAGCGGGGGGACGTATAGGGAGGTCGGAGACCCAGTACTTC	CATSLAGGRIGRSETQYF
TRBV5-1	TRBJ2-7	NA	NA	TGCGCCAGCAGCTTGCAACCGGGCACCTACGAGCAGTACTTC	CASSLQPGTYEQYF
TRBV19	TRBJ1-3	NA	NA	TGTGCCAGTACCGGGATCTCTGGAAACACCATATATTTT	CASTGISGNTIYF
TRBV27	TRBJ2-5	NA	TRBD2	TGTGCCAGCAGTGAAATTGGGGGACTAGCGGGAGAAGAGACCCAGTACTTC	CASSEIGGLAGEETQYF
TRBV27	TRBJ1-2	NA	NA	TGTGCCAGCAGTTTATCGTCTTGGGGGCTAGGCTATGGCTACACCTTC	CASSLSSWGLGYGYTF
TRBV6-1	TRBJ1-2	NA	TRBD1	TGTGCCAGCAGTGCTCCGACACAGGGGGCCGACCCATATGGCTACACCTTC	CASSAPTQGADPYGYTF
TRBV28	TRBJ1-6	NA	NA	TGTGCCAGCAGTCCAGGAAATTCACCCCTCCACTTT	CASSPGNSPLHF
TRBV14	TRBJ1-1	few	NA	TGTGCCAGCTCCTGGGGAGGGACTGAAGCTTTCTTT	CASSWGGTEAFF
TRBV14	TRBJ1-2	NA	NA	TGTGCCAGCAGCCCGGGGTGGGTTAACTATGGCTACACCTTC	CASSPGWVNYGYTF
TRBV27	TRBJ2-7	medium-sized	NA	TGTGCCAGCAGTTTTAGTGTGTATGGCTCCTACGAGCAGTACTTC	CASSFSVYGSYEQYF
TRBV2	TRBJ1-1	NA	NA	TGTGCCAGCAGTGAAGGGACAGTCGTCCCCCCGAACACTGAAGCTTTCTTT	CASSEGTVVPPNTEAFF
TRBV9	TRBJ2-3	NA	TRBD1	TGTGCCAGCAGCGTAGGGGGGACAGGGACGGATACGCAGTATTTT	CASSVGGTGTDTQYF
TRBV9	TRBJ2-7	NA	TRBD1	TGTGCCAGCAGCTTCCGGGACAGAGTCGACGAGCAGTACTTC	CASSFRDRVDEQYF
TRBV2	TRBJ2-7	once	NA	TGTGCCAGCAGTGCTACATATGGGGGCCCCTACGAGCAGTACTTC	CASSATYGGPYEQYF
TRBV5-1	TRBJ1-4	NA	TRBD1	TGCGCCAGCAGCCTGGCCCAAGGGGGCGGCGGAAAACTGTTTTTT	CASSLAQGGGGKLFF
TRBV7-2	TRBJ1-2	NA	NA	TGTGCCAGCAGCTTATCCGGGGAAGTCTATGGCTACACCTTC	CASSLSGEVYGYTF
TRBV25-1	TRBJ2-4	NA	TRBD1	TGTGCCAGCAGTGTAACAGGGGGTTCGGCCAAAAACATTCAGTACTTC	CASSVTGGSAKNIQYF
TRBV4-2	TRBJ1-1	NA	NA	TGTGCCAGCAGCCAAGAAAAGGGGATCACTGAAGCTTTCTTT	CASSQEKGITEAFF
TRBV27	TRBJ2-3	NA	NA	TGTGCCAGCAGATTGGGCGCGGCGCAGTATTTT	CASRLGAAQYF
TRBV19	TRBJ1-2	NA	TRBD1	TGTGCCAGTAGTGCTGGGACAGGCTCTTGGTATGGCTACACCTTC	CASSAGTGSWYGYTF
TRBV6-4	TRBJ1-6	NA	NA	TGTGCCAGCATTCTCCGGGAAACTTATAATTCACCCCTCCACTTT	CASILRETYNSPLHF
TRBV5-4	TRBJ1-4	NA	TRBD1	TGTGCCAGCAGCGAAATGACAGGGACAACTAATGAAAAACTGTTTTTT	CASSEMTGTTNEKLFF
TRBV7-9	TRBJ2-7	NA	TRBD2	TGTGCCAGCAGCCGACTAGCGGGGAACTACGAGCAGTACTTC	CASSRLAGNYEQYF
TRBV5-1	TRBJ1-5	NA	NA	TGCGCCAGCAGCCCGGGAGGTGGCCGCAATCAGCCCCAGCATTTT	CASSPGGGRNQPQHF